This T cell receptor (beta chain) was found in a study of Ad26.COV2.S vaccination and SARS-CoV-2 variants. Study-level findings and limits: Those who received the vaccine showed greater spike-specific TCR breadth than those given placebo.

Worth noting for this clone: The antigen remains undetermined.

TCRdb keeps only in-frame clones here, not all; method: immunoSEQ multiplex PCR. The data hold approximately 280,000 clones, with around 87% observed a single time. Treatment in this sample: roughly 18 received Ad26.COV2.S at low or high dose, single or two shots; a few received placebo; per-sample allocation not given. Collection of the samples took place on day 63 after the first injection of vaccine or placebo. Per the germline V gene, CDR1 is MDHEN and CDR2 is SYDVKM. The CDR3 loop spans 15 amino acids. V shed 6 bases, J shed 4 bases, and the junction held 9 bases outside the gene matches. V is TRBV28 and J is TRBJ1-5, with 7 bases lining up with TRBD1. The source was peripheral blood, collected in a trial of Ad26.COV2.S vaccine versus placebo. The sequence derives from a person between 18 and 65 years old who received the Ad26.COV2.S COVID-19 vaccine or a placebo. CDR3 sequence: CASSPPTGQNQPQHF. CDR3 coding DNA: TGTGCCAGCAGCCCTCCGACAGGGCAAAATCAGCCCCAGCATTTT.